This T cell receptor (beta chain) came from a study of cytomegalovirus exposure and HLA in healthy donors. Study-wide points: Many donors carried some public TCRs, although rarity characterized most TCR sequences.

Primers included in the PCR were 60 Vbeta and 13 Jbeta primers. Clones were sequenced by immunoSEQ multiplex PCR, and TCRdb holds only the in-frame ones, with some missing. In the table there are roughly 86,000 clones, approximately 69% of which are singletons. Germline loops: CDR1 MNHEY, CDR2 SVGAGI. With V trimmed by 5 bases and J by 4 bases, 10 bases remained unmatched. The CDR3 runs to 15 residues. Notes on this clone: Its antigen is as yet unknown.

The chain carries TRBV6-5 and TRBJ2-5; TRBD1 aligns across 7 bases. This TCR was sampled from a woman in her fifties or sixties in good health and CMV-seropositive. The material sequenced was PBMCs. This CDR3 is CASSQGEMAGETQYF. In nucleotides, the CDR3 is TGTGCCAGCAGTCAGGGGGAGATGGCCGGAGAGACCCAGTACTTC.